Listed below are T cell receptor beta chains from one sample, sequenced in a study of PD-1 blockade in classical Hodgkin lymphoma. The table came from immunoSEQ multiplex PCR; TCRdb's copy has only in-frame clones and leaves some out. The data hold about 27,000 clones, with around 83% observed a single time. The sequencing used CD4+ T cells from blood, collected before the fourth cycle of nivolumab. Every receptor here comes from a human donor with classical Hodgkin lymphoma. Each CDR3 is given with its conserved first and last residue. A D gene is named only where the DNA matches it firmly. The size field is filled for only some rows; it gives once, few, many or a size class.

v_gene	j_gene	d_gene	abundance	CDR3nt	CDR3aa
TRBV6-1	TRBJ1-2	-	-	TGTGCCACGGGGGGCCGCTCTAACTATGGCTACACCTTC	CATGGRSNYGYTF
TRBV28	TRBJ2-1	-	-	TGTGCCAGCAGTCCTGGGGGGCGAGGGCAGATTGAGCAGTTCTTC	CASSPGGRGQIEQFF
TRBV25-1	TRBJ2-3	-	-	TGTGCCAGCGGCCGGGAGAATCTGGGTACAGATACGCAGTATTTT	CASGRENLGTDTQYF
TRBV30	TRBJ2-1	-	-	TGTGCCTGGAGCTGGGCGGGGGCGGTTATTTACAATGAGCAGTTCTTC	CAWSWAGAVIYNEQFF
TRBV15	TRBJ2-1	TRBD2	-	TGTGCCACCAGCAGCAGCGGGAGGGCCGGGGGGGAGCAGTTCTTC	CATSSSGRAGGEQFF
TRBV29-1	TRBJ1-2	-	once	TGCAGCGTTGGTGGACAGAGCGCTAACTATGGCTACACCTTC	CSVGGQSANYGYTF
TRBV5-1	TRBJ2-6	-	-	TGCGCCAGCAGCAAGGACGGATCTGGGGCCAACGTCCTGACTTTC	CASSKDGSGANVLTF
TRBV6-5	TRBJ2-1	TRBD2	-	TGTGCCAGCAGCAACAGACTAGCGGGATACAATGAGCAGTTCTTC	CASSNRLAGYNEQFF
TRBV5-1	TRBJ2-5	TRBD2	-	TGCGCCAGCAGCCTCGGGGGGCTAGCGGGAACCCAAGAGACCCAGTACTTC	CASSLGGLAGTQETQYF
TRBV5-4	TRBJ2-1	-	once	TGTGCCAGCAGCGCCCCAGGGAAAAGCTCCTACAATGAGCAGTTCTTC	CASSAPGKSSYNEQFF
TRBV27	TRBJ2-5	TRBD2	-	TGTGCCAGCAGTTTATCTCCTAGCGGGAGAGGAGAGACCCAGTACTTC	CASSLSPSGRGETQYF
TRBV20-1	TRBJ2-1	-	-	TGCAGTGCTAGACTGGTTCGTGAGCAGTTCTTC	CSARLVREQFF
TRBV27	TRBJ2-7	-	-	TGTGCCAGCAGTTTATCGGGCAGGCCCTACGAAGTGCAGTACTTC	CASSLSGRPYEVQYF
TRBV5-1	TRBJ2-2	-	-	TGCGCCAGCAGCTCAGAGAACACCGGGGAGCTGTTTTTT	CASSSENTGELFF
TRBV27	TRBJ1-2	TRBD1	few	TGTGCCAGCAGCTTAGGGGGCTTAAGCTATGGCTACACCTTC	CASSLGGLSYGYTF
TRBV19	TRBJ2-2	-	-	TGTGCCAGTAGTATCTACTCGAACACCGGGGAGCTGTTTTTT	CASSIYSNTGELFF
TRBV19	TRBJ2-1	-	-	TGTGCCAGTAGTAGAGGTGGAGGGTCCTACAATGAGCAGTTCTTC	CASSRGGGSYNEQFF
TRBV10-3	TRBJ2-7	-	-	TGTGCCATCAGTGCCGGTACCTACGAGCAGTACTTC	CAISAGTYEQYF
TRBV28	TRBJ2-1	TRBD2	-	TGTGCCAGCAGTTTTGGGACTAGCGGGGTTTACAATGAGCAGTTCTTC	CASSFGTSGVYNEQFF
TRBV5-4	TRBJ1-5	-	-	TGTGCCAGCAGCTTGTTCAGGCCTTATAGCAATCAGCCCCAGCATTTT	CASSLFRPYSNQPQHF
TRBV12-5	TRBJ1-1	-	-	TGTGCTAGGGGGGGGCCTGAAGCTTTCTTT	CARGGPEAFF
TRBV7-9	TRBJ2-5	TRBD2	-	TGTGCCAGCAGTCCTCCCCCTGGGCGGGAGTCTGGAGGAGAGACCCAGTACTTC	CASSPPPGRESGGETQYF
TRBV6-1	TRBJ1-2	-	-	TGTGCCAGAGGGACACCCAGGGGCGGCTACACCTTC	CARGTPRGGYTF
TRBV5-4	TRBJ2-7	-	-	TGTGCCAGCATCCTACAGGGTTCGTCCCACGAGCAGTACTTC	CASILQGSSHEQYF
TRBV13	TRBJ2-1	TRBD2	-	TGTGCCAGCAGCTTAAGATGGGAGGGCCGCCATGAGCAGTTCTTC	CASSLRWEGRHEQFF
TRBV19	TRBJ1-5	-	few	TGTGCCAGTAGTGGCTTTATGAATCAGCCCCAGCATTTT	CASSGFMNQPQHF
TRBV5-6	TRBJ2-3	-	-	TGTGCCAGCAGCCTGACCCATAGCGGAGATACGCAGTATTTT	CASSLTHSGDTQYF
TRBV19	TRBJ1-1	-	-	TGTGCCAGTAGTCCGGTACAGCACACTGAAGCTTTCTTT	CASSPVQHTEAFF
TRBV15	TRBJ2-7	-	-	TGTGCCACCAGCAGGGACAACTCCGAGCAGTACTTC	CATSRDNSEQYF
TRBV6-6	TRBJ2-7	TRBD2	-	TGTGCCAGCAGTTACACTGAGGGACTAGCGGGCCACGAGCAGTACTTC	CASSYTEGLAGHEQYF
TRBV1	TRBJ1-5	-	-	TGCACCAGCAGCCAAGATAGGGGCTATAGCAATCAGCCCCAGCATTTT	CTSSQDRGYSNQPQHF
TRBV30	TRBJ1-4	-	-	TGTGCCTGGAGCCATCTAGAAAAACTGTTTTTT	CAWSHLEKLFF
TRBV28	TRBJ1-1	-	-	TGTGCCAGCAATATGGGGGTCACTGAAGCTTTCTTT	CASNMGVTEAFF
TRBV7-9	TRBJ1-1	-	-	TGTGCCAGCAGGTCTACAGGGTTCACTGAAGCTTTCTTT	CASRSTGFTEAFF
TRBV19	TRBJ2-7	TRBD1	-	TGTGCCAGTAGTATTCTAGACAGGGGGCAAGGGAGAAGCTACGAGCAGTACTTC	CASSILDRGQGRSYEQYF
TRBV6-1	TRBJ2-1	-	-	TGTGCCAGCACCCAGCGGAGCTCCTACAATGAGCAGTTCTTC	CASTQRSSYNEQFF
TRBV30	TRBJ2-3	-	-	TGTGCCTGGAGCACGGGAATCATTTCTAGCACAGATACGCAGTATTTT	CAWSTGIISSTDTQYF
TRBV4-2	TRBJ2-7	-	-	TGTGCCAGCAGCCACCACGACAGTGGGGGACACCTTCCATACGAGCAGTACTTC	CASSHHDSGGHLPYEQYF
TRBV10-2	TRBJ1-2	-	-	TGCGCCAGCAGTGAGTCCCGCCTGGCTGGCTACACCTTC	CASSESRLAGYTF
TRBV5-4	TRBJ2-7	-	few	TGTGCCAGCAGTCGACCTGACAGGTCTTCCTACGAGCAGTACTTC	CASSRPDRSSYEQYF
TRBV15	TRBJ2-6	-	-	TGTGCCACCAGCAGACCCCTCGGGAGAGAGGGGGTAAGAGGGGCCAACGTCCTGACTTTC	CATSRPLGREGVRGANVLTF
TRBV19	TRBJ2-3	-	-	TGTGCCAGTAGTAGGACGGGAGGCACAGATACGCAGTATTTT	CASSRTGGTDTQYF
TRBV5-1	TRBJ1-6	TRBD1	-	TGCGCCAGCAGCGACGGACCTCCCGGGGACAGCACCGCACCCCTCCACTTT	CASSDGPPGDSTAPLHF
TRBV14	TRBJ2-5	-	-	TGTGCCAGCAGCCCAGGACAGTCGCGGGAGACCCAGTACTTC	CASSPGQSRETQYF
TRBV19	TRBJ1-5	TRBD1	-	TGTGCCAGTAGTACAACCGGACAGGGGGTTGAGCCCCAGCATTTT	CASSTTGQGVEPQHF
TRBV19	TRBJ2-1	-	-	TGTGCCAGTAGTATTTCGGCGGGCCCCTACAATGAGCAGTTCTTC	CASSISAGPYNEQFF
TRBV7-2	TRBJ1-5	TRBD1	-	TGTGCCAGCAGCGTCCATTCCGGGACAGGGAACCAGCCCCAGCATTTT	CASSVHSGTGNQPQHF
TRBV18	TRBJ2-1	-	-	TGTGCCAGCTCACCACCGGGGGCGGGAGCGATCAATGAGCAGTTCTTC	CASSPPGAGAINEQFF
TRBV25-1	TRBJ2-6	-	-	TGTGCCAGCAAAGAGTCTGGGGCCAACGTCCTGACTTTC	CASKESGANVLTF
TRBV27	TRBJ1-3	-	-	TGTGCCAGCAGTTTATATTGGGGGAACACCATATATTTT	CASSLYWGNTIYF
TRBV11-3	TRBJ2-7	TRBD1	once	TGTGCCAGCAGCTTAACCGTTTTCGGGACAGGCTACGAGCAGTACTTC	CASSLTVFGTGYEQYF
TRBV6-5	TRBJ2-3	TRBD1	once	TGTGCCAGCAGCTGGACAGGTCGTGATACGCAGTATTTT	CASSWTGRDTQYF
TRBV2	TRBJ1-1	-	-	TGTGCCAGCAGTGAAGGTCAAGGGAACACTGAAGCTTTCTTT	CASSEGQGNTEAFF
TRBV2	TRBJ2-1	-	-	TGTGCCAGCAGAGGGACGGATTTTGGCAGCGAGCAGTTCTTC	CASRGTDFGSEQFF
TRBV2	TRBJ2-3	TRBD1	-	TGTGCCAGCAGGTTCGAGGGGGCGACCACAGATACGCAGTATTTT	CASRFEGATTDTQYF
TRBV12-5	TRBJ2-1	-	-	TGTGCTAGTGGGGATAGGCTAGCGCAAGAGCAGTTCTTC	CASGDRLAQEQFF
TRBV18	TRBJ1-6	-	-	TGTGCCAGCTCACCGGACGGGTGGGACTATAATTCACCCCTCCACTTT	CASSPDGWDYNSPLHF
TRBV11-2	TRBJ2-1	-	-	TGTGCCAGCAGCTTTGGAAGGAATACGGAGCAGTTCTTC	CASSFGRNTEQFF